The entry below gives a single TCR beta chain sequence along with its context. The antigen it binds to is not known. Per-nucleotide qualities are absent, and no much larger clonotype sits a single base away. Lymph node samples were obtained from the axillary draining lymph nodes of breast cancer patients. The listed sequencing device is Illumina HiSeq 2000. TCR beta chain libraries were generated through multiplex PCR amplification. High-throughput sequencing was used to analyze the amplified TCR beta chain products. The raw public data were reprocessed by TCRdb itself: fastp quality trimming at Q25, MiXCR clonotype calling, in-frame beta chains only. Rows with a matching CDR3 protein are joined into one entry that keeps the most common DNA and genes. For this sample the table gives approximately 150,000 distinct CDR3 sequences, of which 30% to 35% were detected only once. The top ten clonotypes cover roughly 3.8% of the sample.

The data stem from a study of breast tumors, draining lymph nodes, adjacent tissues (dated by TCRdb to about 2016). The study in broad terms: Breast cancer patients provided tumor, adjacent nontumor tissue and axillary lymph nodes, and the study compared the TCR beta repertoires across these three sources. In human breast cancer, the study set out to evaluate how tumor, surrounding tissue and draining lymph node repertoires relate to one another and whether T cells may move between these sites. The research as a whole found: The data were judged consistent with most tumor T cells deriving from the lymph node and then expanding within tumor tissue. The similarity between tumor and nontumor tissue repertoires was significantly greater in luminal-like breast cancer than in basal-like breast cancer. Tumor T-cell repertoires showed less diversity than lymph node repertoires and more diversity than nontumor tissue repertoires, and tumor T-cell repertoires showed preferential V and J gene usage. Rather than being directly demonstrated, the conclusion that tumor T cells originate in lymph nodes was presented as consistent with a hypothesis.

The sequencing input was axillary lymph node tissue. The sequence came from a female donor with breast cancer. Some clones in this sample may be carry-over from other donors' samples.

The sequenced DNA is TGTGCCAGCAGCTTAGGACAGGGGAAAGGAATCACTATATATTTT. Translated, it gives CASSLGQGKGITIYF. Here the chain combines TRBV7-2 and TRBJ1-3, with 8 junctional bases fitting TRBD1. There are 15 amino acids in the CDR3, from cysteine to phenylalanine inclusive. Only the CDR3 region is kept as DNA, spanning 45 bases read in frame from base 1. From a lookup of the germline V gene, CDR1 and CDR2 are SGHTA and FQGNSA. Trimming removed 1 base from V and 13 bases from J; the gene matches leave 12 bases unexplained. The CDR3, completed at both ends by the reference TRBV7-2 and TRBJ1-3 genes, gives the full variable domain GAGVSQSPSNKVTEKGKDVELRCDPISGHTALYWYRQSLGQGLEFLIYFQGNSAPDKSGLPSDRFSAERTGGSVSTLTIQRTQQEDSAVYLCASSLGQGKGITIYFGEGSWLTVV.